These 29 T cell receptor beta chains came from one sample sequenced in a study of blood T cell repertoires in COVID-19. Some clones are missing from TCRdb's copy, which holds only in-frame ones; the method was immunoSEQ multiplex PCR. The data show about 250,000 clones, about 80% seen once. The sequenced sample consisted of peripheral blood. These receptors came from a man between 50 and 59 years old with active or convalescent COVID-19.

V and J are TRBV3-1 (or the pseudogene TRBV3-2) and TRBJ1-2; D not certain. Germline CDR1 LGHDT, CDR2 YNNKEL (reference sequence). This CDR3 is built from 14 residues. V lost 2 bases and J lost 2, with 9 bases in between. CDR3 loop: CASSQSDINYGYTF. CDR3 coding DNA: TGTGCCAGCAGCCAATCCGACATAAACTATGGCTACACCTTC.

This sequence joins TRBV6-5 and TRBJ2-3, with 11 nucleotides matching TRBD1. Germline-derived CDR1 and CDR2 are MNHEY and SVGAGI. The V gene end was trimmed by 4 bases and the J gene end by 6 bases; junction bases not matched to a gene: 6. This CDR3 spans 15 amino acids. The CDR3 loop reads CASSLAGTGGDTQYF. CDR3 coding DNA: TGTGCCAGCAGTTTGGCCGGGACAGGGGGTGATACGCAGTATTTT.

This clone was seen a single time. The chain employs TRBV13 and TRBJ1-2; 9 bases agree with TRBD1. The CDR3 sequence is 14 residues long. CDR1 is PRHDT and CDR2 is FYEKMQ in the germline V gene (reference sequence). After removal of 5 bases from V and 5 bases from J, the junction contained 6 bases not matched to a gene. CDR3 in amino acids: CASSPQGALYGYTF. DNA of the CDR3: TGTGCCAGCAGCCCACAGGGGGCGCTTTATGGCTACACCTTC. Variable domain in full (rest from reference TRBV13 and TRBJ1-2): AAGVIQSPRHLIKEKRETATLKCYPIPRHDTVYWYQQGPGQDPQFLISFYEKMQSDKGSIPDRFSAQQFSDYHSELNMSSLELGDSALYFCASSPQGALYGYTFGSGTRLTVV.

The chain uses TRBV21-1 and TRBJ2-7; whether TRBD1, the table's D call, matches the DNA was not checked. TRBV21-1 has pseudogene status. This CDR3 is built from 14 residues. CDR3 in DNA: TGTGCCAGCAGCCCCCGACAGGGGTCCTACGAGCAGTACTTC. It specifies CASSPRQGSYEQYF.

This chain connects TRBV11-3 to TRBJ1-2; D remains unclear. The CDR3 extends over 13 amino acids. Trimming pared 1 base from V and 7 bases from J, leaving 10 bases between. Germline values: CDR1 SGHNT, CDR2 YENEEA. This CDR3 is CASSLVGGFGYTF. In nucleotides, the CDR3 is TGTGCCAGCAGCTTAGTCGGCGGATTTGGCTACACCTTC.

The chain recombines TRBV4-1 with TRBJ1-1; the D gene is possibly TRBD1 (5 bases). CDR3 length: 18 amino acids. Deletions cut 4 bases from V and 0 bases from J, with 21 bases between. CDR1 MGHRA and CDR2 YSYEKL come from the germline V gene. Written as DNA, the CDR3 is TGCGCCAGCAGCCCCTGGGGCTCTGACAGAGCTATGAACACTGAAGCTTTCTTT. Its translation is CASSPWGSDRAMNTEAFF.

The chain combines TRBV7-8 with TRBJ1-1, with D possibly TRBD1 on 5 matching bases. Germline CDR1 SGHVS, CDR2 FQNEAQ. Trimming took 5 bases from V and 2 from J, leaving 12 bases between them. The CDR3 sequence is 14 residues long. CDR3 nucleotide sequence: TGTGCCAGCAGCCTAGGGGAGTACAACACTGAAGCTTTCTTT. Translating it yields CASSLGEYNTEAFF. The full variable domain, in which reference TRBV7-8 and TRBJ1-1 provide the parts outside the CDR3, is GAGVSQSPRYKVAKRGQDVALRCDPISGHVSLFWYQQALGQGPEFLTYFQNEAQLDKSGLPSDRFFAERPEGSVSTLKIQRTQQEDSAVYLCASSLGEYNTEAFFGQGTRLTVV.

The chain couples TRBV28 to TRBJ2-3; possible D gene TRBD2, 5 bases. The germline V gene encodes CDR1 MDHEN and CDR2 SYDVKM. This CDR3 has 14 amino acids. The V end was cut by 3 bases, the J end by 0 bases, with 7 bases between. The chain's CDR3 is CASSFEGSTDTQYF. DNA for the CDR3: TGTGCCAGCAGTTTCGAGGGTAGCACAGATACGCAGTATTTT.

The V and J genes are TRBV24-1 and TRBJ2-1, with D possibly matching TRBD1 (6 bases). The CDR3 covers 14 residues. The germline CDR1 and CDR2 sequences are KGHDR and SFDVKD. The V end was cut by 3 bases, the J end by 8 bases, with 13 bases between. The CDR3 DNA is TGTGCCACCAGTGATCCTGTGTCAGGGGATGAGCAGTTCTTC. This sequence encodes CATSDPVSGDEQFF.

The gene calls are TRBV11-2 and TRBJ1-4, with TRBD1 as a possible D gene (6 bases). CDR1 is SGHAT and CDR2 is FQNNGV in the germline V gene. The CDR3 is made up of 13 amino acids. V lost 5 bases to trimming and J lost 7 bases, with 11 bases between them. CDR3 nucleotides: TGTGCCAGCAGCCCAGGGACACTTGAAAAACTGTTTTTT. Translating it yields CASSPGTLEKLFF.

This chain links TRBV10-1 with TRBJ2-4; 13 bases align to TRBD2. The ends lost 6 bases at V and 3 bases at J; junction bases unmatched: 14. This CDR3 is built from 19 residues. CDR1 and CDR2 (germline): WNHNN, SYGVQD (reference sequence). CDR3 DNA sequence: TGCGCCAGCAGCAAAGATTCCGGGACTAGCGGGGTTGGCAAAAACATTCAGTACTTC. It codes for CASSKDSGTSGVGKNIQYF.

The chain is built from TRBV24-1 and TRBJ2-3, with D perhaps matching TRBD1 (6 bases). Germline V gives CDR1 KGHDR, CDR2 SFDVKD. This CDR3 comprises 15 residues. V was shortened by 8 bases and J by 5 bases, with 19 bases between the two germline ends. The CDR3 protein is CATTCKGQREDTQYF. CDR3 coding DNA: TGTGCCACCACCTGTAAAGGACAGCGAGAAGATACGCAGTATTTT.

This chain links TRBV7-9 with TRBJ2-1, with D possibly being TRBD2 (6 bases). The V end lost 1 base, the J end lost 4 bases, and 14 bases lay between the germline ends. This CDR3 contains 16 residues. Germline V lookup: CDR1 SEHNR, CDR2 FQNEAQ (reference sequence). The CDR3 sequence: CASSLGTGVGYNEQFF. CDR3 sequence (DNA): TGTGCCAGCAGCTTAGGTACGGGGGTTGGGTACAATGAGCAGTTCTTC.

The chain carries TRBV30 and TRBJ1-1, with D unclear. Per germline, CDR1 GTSNPN and CDR2 SVGIG (reference sequence). Trimming took off 3 bases at V and 0 bases at J, with 11 bases between the two ends. The CDR3 is 14 residues long. The CDR3 DNA follows: TGTGCCTGGAGCGTTCGGGTAGTGAACACTGAAGCTTTCTTT. Protein product: CAWSVRVVNTEAFF.

V usage is TRBV5-5 and J usage is TRBJ1-5; 7 nucleotides align to TRBD1. The V gene's germline CDR1 is SGHKS and CDR2 YYEKEE (reference sequence). The CDR3 sequence is 17 residues long. After removal of 0 bases from V and 3 bases from J, the junction contained 9 bases not matched to a gene. The CDR3 DNA reads as TGTGCCAGCAGCTTGGAAAGGGGGCCATCCTTCAATCAGCCCCAGCATTTT. This sequence encodes CASSLERGPSFNQPQHF.

As to this clone: This specimen includes other DNA sequences encoding the same CDR3. The chain combines TRBV7-2 with TRBJ2-2; 7 nucleotides match TRBD1. V lost 1 base and J lost 4; bases outside the gene matches: 0. The CDR3 spans 14 residues. Germline CDR1 is SGHTA and CDR2 is FQGNSA. The CDR3 coding sequence is TGTGCCAGCAGCTTAGGGACAGGCACCGGGGAGCTGTTTTTT. Its protein is CASSLGTGTGELFF.

The chain links TRBV2 to TRBJ2-1, with 7 bases fitting TRBD2. V was pared by 1 base and J by 6 bases, with 9 bases of the junction left unmatched. The CDR3 totals 16 residues. CDR1 SNHLY and CDR2 FYNNEI come from the germline V gene. The CDR3 sequence: CASSEVGRLARNEQFF. CDR3 nucleotides: TGTGCCAGCAGTGAAGTGGGGAGACTAGCACGCAATGAGCAGTTCTTC.

The chain links TRBV21-1 to TRBJ2-7; TRBD1 is taken as the D call from the table, unchecked against the DNA. TRBV21-1 is labeled a pseudogene. The CDR3 runs to 17 residues. The DNA of the CDR3 is TGTGCCAGCAAGAAGGGACAGGGCTTTGGGGTAGACTACGAGCAGTACTTC. Its protein is CASKKGQGFGVDYEQYF.

This clone was detected a few times. The chain combines TRBV6-5 with TRBJ1-1, with D possibly TRBD1 on 6 matching bases. Looked up from germline, CDR1 is MNHEY and CDR2 is SVGAGI. V was clipped by 6 bases and J by 1 base, with 15 bases between them. The CDR3 spans 15 residues. The CDR3 loop reads CASRDRQARNTEAFF. The CDR3, as DNA: TGTGCCAGCAGGGACCGACAGGCGAGGAACACTGAAGCTTTCTTT.

This clone was seen a few times. The chain combines TRBV7-6 with TRBJ2-3, with 15 bases aligning to TRBD2. Germline CDR1 and CDR2: SGHVS and FNYEAQ. CDR3 size: 15 residues. V shed 4 bases, J shed 7 bases, and the junction held 3 bases outside the gene matches. CDR3 loop: CASSSGLAGGYTQYF. The CDR3 DNA reads TGTGCCAGCAGCTCGGGACTAGCGGGGGGATATACGCAGTATTTT.

The chain joins TRBV5-1 to TRBJ2-2, with D uncertain. CDR1 is SGHRS, CDR2 YFSETQ, per germline. The CDR3 is 15 residues long. The ends were cut back, 0 bases at V and 0 bases at J, with 6 bases in the middle. The chain's CDR3 is CASSLAVANTGELFF. CDR3 in DNA: TGCGCCAGCAGCTTGGCCGTAGCGAACACCGGGGAGCTGTTTTTT.

The V and J genes are TRBV6-5 and TRBJ1-5; D is perhaps TRBD1 (5 bases). In germline, CDR1 is MNHEY, CDR2 SVGAGI. The V end lost 6 bases, the J end lost 1 base, and 13 bases lay between the germline ends. There are 15 residues in the CDR3. The CDR3 is CASRAGRGSNQPQHF. DNA of the CDR3: TGTGCCAGCAGGGCAGGGAGGGGAAGCAATCAGCCCCAGCATTTT.

In its sample, this clone was seen a few times. The chain recombines TRBV9 with TRBJ2-1; tentative D call: TRBD2 (7 bases). Germline V gives CDR1 SGDLS, CDR2 YYNGEE. CDR3 length: 18 residues. The ends were cut back, 0 bases at V and 7 bases at J, with 23 bases in the middle. CDR3 nucleotides: TGTGCCAGCAGCGTAGCCGATTGGGGCGGGGGCCAGACGAATGAGCAGTTCTTC. Protein sequence: CASSVADWGGGQTNEQFF.

CDR3 sequence reads: CATQRQGDTEAFF. DNA of the CDR3: TGTGCCACCCAGAGGCAGGGGGACACTGAAGCTTTCTTT. The chain carries TRBV28 and TRBJ1-1, with TRBD1 matching 7 bases. The CDR3 is made up of 13 amino acids. The germline gives CDR1 MDHEN, CDR2 SYDVKM. Germline trimming cut 10 bases from V and 3 bases from J; bases unmatched to any gene: 8.

The CDR3 coding sequence is TGCGCCAGCAGCTTGGGGGGCGATTACAATGAGCAGTTCTTC. Translated, it gives CASSLGGDYNEQFF. The chain recombines TRBV5-1 with TRBJ2-1; D is perhaps TRBD1 (5 bases). Germline assignment: CDR1 SGHRS and CDR2 YFSETQ. V lost 0 bases and J 4 bases, leaving 8 bases between the germline ends. There are 14 residues in the CDR3.

The gene calls are TRBV30 and TRBJ1-1; D not resolved. Per germline, CDR1 GTSNPN and CDR2 SVGIG (reference sequence). V was shortened by 4 bases and J by 2 bases, with 14 bases between the two germline ends. The CDR3 length is 14 residues. In DNA form, the CDR3 reads TGTGCCTGGACCCCCGGGGTCACAAACACTGAAGCTTTCTTT. The encoded protein is CAWTPGVTNTEAFF. The full variable domain, its missing parts supplied by reference TRBV30 and TRBJ1-1, is SQTIHQWPATLVQPVGSPLSLECTVEGTSNPNLYWYRQAAGRGLQLLFYSVGIGQISSEVPQNLSASRPQDRQFILSSKKLLLSDSGFYLCAWTPGVTNTEAFFGQGTRLTVV.

The J gene is TRBJ2-4, the V gene TRBV3-1 (or the pseudogene TRBV3-2); the match to TRBD1 covers 11 bases. Germline values: CDR1 LGHDT, CDR2 YNNKEL (reference sequence). This CDR3 is 14 amino acids long. The V segment lost 4 bases and the J segment 8 bases; nucleotides outside the gene matches: 4. DNA for the CDR3: TGTGCCAGCAGCCCGTGGGACAGGGGGGACATTCAGTACTTC. This translates into CASSPWDRGDIQYF.

The chain links TRBV3-1 (or the pseudogene TRBV3-2) to TRBJ2-3, with TRBD2 matching over 12 bases. CDR3 length equals 16 residues. Germline lookup yields CDR1 LGHDT and CDR2 YNNKEL (reference sequence). V trimming: 1 base; J trimming: 6 bases; junction bases outside the gene matches: 5. This chain's CDR3 is CASSQALAGGMDTQYF. The CDR3 nucleotides read TGTGCCAGCAGCCAAGCCCTAGCGGGGGGGATGGATACGCAGTATTTT.

This clone came up a few times. The J gene is TRBJ2-7, the V gene TRBV7-3, with TRBD2 matching 10 bases. Looked up from germline, CDR1 is SGHTA and CDR2 is FQGTGA. The CDR3 spans 15 residues. Trimming at V came to 3 bases and at J to 0 bases, leaving 2 bases not matched to a gene. The CDR3 DNA is TGTGCCAGCAGCTTGAGCGGGGGGGCCTCCTACGAGCAGTACTTC. Translation gives CASSLSGGASYEQYF.